This T cell receptor (beta chain) was found in a study of shared clonotypes between healthy human individuals (dated by TCRdb to the early 2020s). The study in broad terms: Three men and a couple of women, aged 18 to 49 years, made up the cohort. Libraries were prepared and TCR repertoires were sequenced by different laboratories using diverse techniques, in order to increase sequencing depth and limit assay-specific biases. Leukapheresis yielded between about 0.94 and 9 billion PBMCs per donor. For each donor, CD4 naive and CD4 memory were each run on three plates, CD8 naive on two plates, and CD8 memory on one plate. To estimate repertoire size and how much clonotypes are shared between individuals, the study performed deep sequencing of blood TCR repertoires from five healthy adults.

Worth noting for this clone: Its binding antigen is unknown. Per-base quality was not reported, and no clone a single base away is much larger than it.

General findings and caveats noted by the study authors: Naive subsets generally had larger estimated clonotype richness than memory subsets. Based on pairwise subsampling, the degree of clonotype sharing among donors was expected to be affected by sequencing depth. Sampling was limited to blood, and TCR repertoires in tissue likely differ from TCR repertoires in blood. Because the study included only a small number of donors, the genetic and exposure-history diversity represented was limited. Even with the large sequencing depth, rarefaction of the sorted-subset datasets indicated that sequencing was incomplete. When several donors were compared, the shared fraction of clonotypes was about 5.2% for naive CD4, over 3% for naive CD8, 2% to 2.5% for memory CD4, and less than 0.45% for memory CD8. Higher generation probabilities were observed for clonotypes shared by all four sorted-subset donors than for non-shared clonotypes.

Using the deep immunoSEQ assay, multiplex PCR amplified TCR CDR3 regions from genomic DNA. For each cell subset, the extracted genomic DNA was distributed evenly across all wells of several immunoSEQ 96-well plates, and each plate served as one replicate. For sorted subsets, roughly 200 ng of genomic DNA, equivalent to around 29,000 T cell genomes, went into each replicate PCR. Purified libraries were quantified with a Qubit 3.0 fluorometer, sized on a Bioanalyzer 2100, and re-quantified with the KAPA Library Quantification kit. Each immunoSEQ 96-well plate was sequenced on its own single-read 150-cycle Illumina NextSeq 550 flow cell. On the study's bioinformatics: Because the immunoSEQ output included only junctional sequences and no quality scores, the filtering could not be the same as the filtering used for full-length reads. To assign V/J genes and CDR3, sequences were annotated using PyIR, a Python wrapper for IgBLAST v1.9, with IMGT germline references. Reads were filtered out if the reads had weak V/J assignments (E-value above 1e-6), no CDR3, stop codons, out-of-frame junctions, or ambiguous translated residues. A V3J clonotype was defined by an identical inferred V gene, J gene, and CDR3 amino acid sequence. The percentage overlap between two repertoires was calculated by dividing the number of shared unique clonotypes by the size of the smaller repertoire. RTK rarefaction, the Chao1 estimator, and Recon v2.1 estimates of unobserved clonotypes were used to assess repertoire richness. OLGA was used to compute generation probabilities for all TCRbeta clonotypes that the gDNA method yielded from a few donors. This immuneACCESS table, as held by TCRdb, lists in-frame sequences with V and J called but not all clones. Of the missing ones, under half trace to an unresolved V gene in checked studies; the others have no known cause. Clonal size and the V and J genes are those of that table, whereas D and trimming came from the DNA. The sample includes millions of clones, with 85% to 95% observed a single time. Clones ranked in the top ten supply 0.11% to 0.15% of the sample.

The donors were healthy, HIV-negative adults with no recently reported acute infections or vaccinations. All donors were Caucasian adults living in Nashville, Tennessee, USA. CD4+ T cells were enriched through magnetic negative selection, after which naive cells were positively selected on CD45RA and the remaining negative fraction served as the memory subset. Blood was collected by leukapheresis, and PBMCs were isolated by Ficoll-Histopaque density gradient centrifugation and then cryopreserved in liquid nitrogen vapor phase. Analytical flow cytometry was used to check the purity and quantity of each magnetically sorted T cell population. Each sorted fraction had its genomic DNA isolated and then quantified by UV absorbance on a Nanodrop 2000c. This receptor was identified in a man aged 18 to 29 in good health. Input material: naive CD4+ T cells sorted from blood. The meaning of the sample's cell subset or site label: CD45RA+ positively selected.

Read as DNA, the sequence is TGTGCCAGCAGCTTAGAGCCTTACTCTGGAAACACCATATATTTT. It specifies CASSLEPYSGNTIYF. The rearrangement combines TRBV7-2 with TRBJ1-3, with the D gene call left open. From the cysteine through the phenylalanine, the CDR3 covers 15 amino acids. Only CDR3 DNA is held: 45 bases, read in frame from base 1. CDR1 and CDR2 were assigned from the germline V gene as SGHTA and FQGNSA. Relative to germline, V is 1 base shorter and J is 0 bases shorter, with 7 bases between their ends.